One sample yielded the 23 T cell receptor beta chains listed below, sequenced in a study of blood T cell repertoires in COVID-19 (dated by TCRdb to 2020 to 2022). The receptor library was made with the immunoSEQ multiplex PCR assay. In TCRdb, the immuneACCESS table is reduced to in-frame sequences with V and J assigned. These tables do not hold every clone; where another copy was compared, an unresolved V gene accounts for under half, and the others remain unexplained. This sample holds 200,000 to 300,000 clones; approximately 90% were observed only once. Roughly 3.7% of the sample goes to the ten largest clones. What was sequenced was peripheral blood. These receptors were collected from a woman aged 35 to 49 with acute or convalescent COVID-19.

The gene calls are TRBV6-1 and TRBJ1-2, with D perhaps TRBD1 (5 bases). Germline loops: CDR1 MNHNS, CDR2 SASEGT. The V end was cut by 0 bases, the J end by 4 bases, with 9 bases between. The CDR3 length is 14 residues. The chain's CDR3 is CASSEAAGSYGYTF. CDR3 nucleotide sequence: TGTGCCAGCAGTGAAGCTGCAGGGTCCTATGGCTACACCTTC.

The chain carries TRBV10-2 and TRBJ1-5, with no clear D. The V end lost 4 bases, the J end lost 5 bases, and 6 bases lay between the germline ends. The CDR3 is made up of 12 amino acids. The germline V gene has CDR1 WSHSY and CDR2 SAAADI. CDR3 sequence reads: CASSVADQPQHF. The CDR3 region has the DNA TGCGCCAGCAGTGTCGCAGATCAGCCCCAGCATTTT.

The chain carries TRBV30 and TRBJ1-4; possibly TRBD1 for D (6 bases). The CDR3 is 12 amino acids. V gave up 4 bases and J gave up 14 bases, with 17 bases separating them. CDR1 and CDR2 (germline): GTSNPN, SVGIG (reference sequence). The CDR3 protein is CAWNRDRPPLFF. DNA of the CDR3: TGTGCCTGGAATCGCGACAGGCCCCCCCTGTTTTTT.

The chain combines TRBV14 with TRBJ2-1; 9 bases line up with TRBD1. The V gene end was trimmed by 3 bases and the J gene end by 4 bases; junction bases not matched to a gene: 10. There are 17 residues in the CDR3. Germline values: CDR1 SGHDN, CDR2 FVKESK. CDR3 sequence reads: CASSQYTGTGNYNEQFF. Written as DNA, the CDR3 is TGTGCCAGCAGCCAGTACACCGGGACAGGGAATTACAATGAGCAGTTCTTC.

CDR3 sequence: CASSLGTGYNEQFF. The DNA for the CDR3 is TGTGCCAGCAGCTTGGGGACAGGCTACAATGAGCAGTTCTTC. The rearrangement joins TRBV5-4 to TRBJ2-1, with TRBD1 matching 7 bases. The CDR3 sequence is 14 residues long. V lost 0 bases to trimming and J lost 3 bases; unmatched junction nucleotides: 0. Germline lookup yields CDR1 SGHNT and CDR2 YYREEE (reference sequence).

The chain uses TRBV30 and TRBJ1-2, with 8 bases identical to TRBD1. The CDR3 loop spans 16 amino acids. Trimming cost V 2 bases and J 0 bases; bases outside gene matches: 8. Germline V gene data show CDR1 as GTSNPN and CDR2 as SVGIG (reference sequence). CDR3 sequence: CAWSPQTGVANYGYTF. CDR3 in DNA: TGTGCCTGGAGTCCTCAGACAGGGGTTGCTAACTATGGCTACACCTTC.

The DNA for the CDR3 is TGTGCCAGCAGCTCTCTGGGGCGGGGGAAGGGCAGTGAGCAGTTCTTC. Translating it yields CASSSLGRGKGSEQFF. The rearrangement uses TRBV7-3 and TRBJ2-1, with 7 bases that match TRBD2. V gave up 4 bases and J gave up 9 bases; unmatched junction bases: 15. From germline, CDR1 is SGHTA and CDR2 FQGTGA. This CDR3 region has 16 residues.

The chain joins TRBV15 to TRBJ1-1; D is unresolved. The V gene's germline CDR1 is LNHNV and CDR2 YYDKDF (reference sequence). The CDR3 runs to 12 residues. V was pared by 1 base and J by 9 bases, with 9 bases between. CDR3 in amino acids: CATSRVTGQAFF. CDR3 in DNA: TGTGCCACCAGCAGAGTAACTGGGCAAGCTTTCTTT.

The J gene is TRBJ1-5, the V gene TRBV20-1, with 8 bases lining up with TRBD1. Germline trimming cut 3 bases from V and 4 bases from J; bases unmatched to any gene: 5. Germline V gene sequence: CDR1 DFQATT, CDR2 SNEGSKA (reference sequence). The CDR3 extends over 14 amino acids. The CDR3 DNA is TGCAGTGCTAGTTCCCGGACAGGGAATCAGCCCCAGCATTTT. It codes for CSASSRTGNQPQHF.

The chain links TRBV4-1 to TRBJ1-1; tentatively, D is TRBD1 (6 bases). Germline CDR1 is MGHRA and CDR2 is YSYEKL. The length of the CDR3 is 15 residues. Trimming pared 3 bases from V and 0 bases from J, leaving 11 bases between. The CDR3 sequence is CASSHYRAMNTEAFF. The CDR3 DNA sequence: TGCGCCAGCAGCCACTACAGGGCCATGAACACTGAAGCTTTCTTT.

The chain couples TRBV2 to TRBJ1-3, with a weak D call TRBD1 (6 bases). The CDR3 runs to 15 residues. Trimming left V 5 bases short and J 7 bases short, with 18 bases between. Per the germline V gene, CDR1 is SNHLY and CDR2 is FYNNEI. CDR3 loop: CASSPNRAGANTIYF. The CDR3 nucleotides read TGTGCCAGCAGTCCGAACAGGGCCGGAGCGAACACCATATATTTT.

This chain uses TRBV11-2 with TRBJ2-7, with a tentative D call TRBD2 (5 bases). V lost 3 bases and J lost 1, with 13 bases in between. The CDR3 has 15 residues. CDR1 and CDR2 from the germline V gene are SGHAT and FQNNGV. DNA of the CDR3: TGTGCCAGCAGCTTCATGGAGGTCGCTTCCTACGAGCAGTACGTC. It yields the protein CASSFMEVASYEQYV.

This clone was detected only a few times. The chain links TRBV3-1 (or the pseudogene TRBV3-2) to TRBJ1-5, with 11 nucleotides matching TRBD1. The CDR3 runs 15 residues. Germline V gene sequence: CDR1 LGHDT, CDR2 YNNKEL (reference sequence). V trimming: 5 bases; J trimming: 4 bases; junction bases outside the gene matches: 4. This CDR3 reads CASSWGQGGNQPQHF. The DNA for the CDR3 is TGTGCCAGCAGCTGGGGACAGGGGGGGAATCAGCCCCAGCATTTT.

The chain has TRBV5-1 and TRBJ2-1, with 7 bases identical to TRBD1. This CDR3 has 16 residues. From germline, CDR1 is SGHRS and CDR2 YFSETQ. J gave up 8 bases and V 2 bases, and 13 bases lay outside the gene matches. Here the CDR3 DNA reads TGCGCCAGCAGCTTTGTCGGAGGACAGGCGAGGGATGAGCAGTTCTTC. Its protein product is CASSFVGGQARDEQFF. The full variable domain, rest sourced from reference TRBV5-1 and TRBJ2-1, is KAGVTQTPRYLIKTRGQQVTLSCSPISGHRSVSWYQQTPGQGLQFLFEYFSETQRNKGNFPGRFSGRQFSNSRSEMNVSTLELGDSALYLCASSFVGGQARDEQFFGPGTRLTVL.

In this sample, this clone turned up once. The chain is built from TRBV6-5 and TRBJ1-2; tentative D call: TRBD1 (5 bases). With 6 bases removed from V and 4 bases from J, the gap between germline ends came to 9 bases. CDR3 length: 12 residues. Germline values: CDR1 MNHEY, CDR2 SVGAGI. CDR3 loop: CASRGPSYGYTF. CDR3 DNA: TGTGCCAGCAGGGGGCCGTCCTATGGCTACACCTTC.

The gene calls are TRBV9 and TRBJ2-3, with 7 bases that match TRBD2. The CDR3 totals 15 residues. Unmatched junction bases numbered 2, after V lost 0 bases and J lost 1 base. Looked up from germline, CDR1 is SGDLS and CDR2 is YYNGEE. CDR3 loop: CASSVESGGTDTQYF. The CDR3 coding sequence is TGTGCCAGCAGCGTAGAGAGCGGGGGCACAGATACGCAGTATTTT.

The chain combines TRBV6-5 with TRBJ1-1; TRBD1 aligns across 8 bases. Germline loops: CDR1 MNHEY, CDR2 SVGAGI. V was pared by 2 bases and J by 2 bases, with 4 bases of the junction left unmatched. CDR3 size: 15 residues. The CDR3 region has the DNA TGTGCCAGCAGTTACCTAGACAGGGGCAACACTGAAGCTTTCTTT. Translated, it gives CASSYLDRGNTEAFF.

V is TRBV14 and J is TRBJ2-3; D perhaps matches TRBD1 (6 bases). Germline CDR1 reads SGHDN; CDR2 reads FVKESK. Between the trimmed V and J ends, which lost 4 bases and 3 bases, there was a span of 14 bases. The CDR3 is 15 amino acids. The CDR3, as DNA: TGTGCCAGCAGCCCCAGGGGTAGGGGGACAGATACGCAGTATTTT. This encodes CASSPRGRGTDTQYF. Using reference TRBV14 and TRBJ2-3 for the parts outside the CDR3, the full variable domain is EAGVTQFPSHSVIEKGQTVTLRCDPISGHDNLYWYRRVMGKEIKFLLHFVKESKQDESGMPNNRFLAERTGGTYSTLKVQPAELEDSGVYFCASSPRGRGTDTQYFGPGTRLTVL.

The rearrangement links TRBV11-2 to TRBJ2-7; 7 bases map to TRBD2. The V gene's germline CDR1 is SGHAT and CDR2 FQNNGV. The J segment lost 4 bases and the V segment lost 5 bases, leaving 5 bases of the junction unmatched. The CDR3 totals 13 residues. This CDR3 reads CASSVPGGYEQYV. The CDR3 DNA sequence: TGTGCCAGCAGCGTCCCGGGGGGTTACGAGCAGTACGTC.

The genes are TRBV7-9 and TRBJ1-1, with 11 bases identical to TRBD1. CDR3 length equals 17 residues. V lost 4 bases to trimming and J lost 0 bases; unmatched junction nucleotides: 7. The germline gives CDR1 SEHNR, CDR2 FQNEAQ (reference sequence). CDR3 sequence: CASSSGQGAVMNTEAFF. The CDR3 DNA is TGTGCCAGCAGCTCTGGACAGGGGGCTGTTATGAACACTGAAGCTTTCTTT.

This chain uses TRBV7-3 with TRBJ2-5; D might be TRBD2 (5 bases). Trimming left V 2 bases short and J 1 base short, with 23 bases between. The germline V gene encodes CDR1 SGHTA and CDR2 FQGTGA. CDR3 length equals 19 residues. DNA of the CDR3: TGTGCCAGCAGCTTAGTGGGCCGTAGCGAAGCGCAAAGCCAAGAGACCCAGTACTTC. Its protein is CASSLVGRSEAQSQETQYF.

The chain combines TRBV27 with TRBJ2-1; 8 bases match TRBD2. V shed 5 bases, J shed 4 bases, and the junction held 7 bases outside the gene matches. The CDR3 spans 15 residues. Germline loops: CDR1 MNHEY, CDR2 SMNVEV (reference sequence). In DNA, the CDR3 is TGTGCCAGCAGTCTGGGACTAGGCACTTACAATGAGCAGTTCTTC. Translated: CASSLGLGTYNEQFF.

The rearrangement links TRBV13 to TRBJ2-1, with 14 bases fitting TRBD2. The trim removed 1 base at V and 1 base at J, leaving 6 bases unmatched. This CDR3 is 19 amino acids long. Looked up from germline, CDR1 is PRHDT and CDR2 is FYEKMQ (reference sequence). CDR3 residues: CASSLDRLAGGESYNEQFF. For the CDR3, the DNA is TGTGCCAGCAGCTTAGATCGACTAGCGGGGGGGGAATCCTACAATGAGCAGTTCTTC.